Following are 14 T cell receptor beta chains from one sample sequenced in a study of Graves' ophthalmopathy and Graves' hyperthyroidism. The authors amplified TCR beta CDR3 regions, and they did so from RNA transcripts for repertoire sequencing. HTBI primers served in a first-round RT-PCR, which a second-round multiplex PCR followed. TCRdb called the multiplex PCR reads again in MiXCR, with one record for every CDR3 protein. The sample records almost 400,000 distinct CDR3 sequences, around 17% being singletons. Sequencing was carried out using peripheral blood. The source is a young woman with Graves' ophthalmopathy.

Comments on this clonotype: Relative to the germline gene, one junction end is altered; a read error may explain this. The gene calls are TRBV4-1 and TRBJ1-1; D gene uncertain. The CDR3 has 14 amino acids. Germline assignment: CDR1 MGHRA and CDR2 YSYEKL. CDR3 loop: CASRQGWGNTEAFF. As DNA, the CDR3 is TGCGCCAGCAGGCAAGGGTGGGGGAACACTGAAGCTTTCTTT.

The table lists this clonotype with many counts. V and J are TRBV6-5 and TRBJ1-5; 8 bases fit TRBD1. Trimming at V came to 7 bases and at J to 3 bases, leaving 5 bases not matched to a gene. The CDR3 has 14 residues. Germline CDR1 MNHEY, CDR2 SVGAGI. The CDR3 loop is CASTGQVHNQPQHF. The DNA for the CDR3 is TGTGCCAGCACGGGACAGGTACACAATCAGCCCCAGCATTTT.

Many counts were recorded for this clonotype. The chain is built from TRBV29-1 and TRBJ1-2; 7 bases align to TRBD1. Germline assignment: CDR1 SQVTM and CDR2 ANQGSEA. The CDR3 is 18 residues long. With 0 bases clipped from V and 3 bases from J, the junction kept 16 bases outside the gene matches. DNA of the CDR3: TGCAGCGTTGAAGATCATGACAGGGCCATGGTTTATGACTATGGCTACACCTTC. Amino acids: CSVEDHDRAMVYDYGYTF. The full variable domain, in which reference TRBV29-1 and TRBJ1-2 provide the parts outside the CDR3, is SAVISQKPSRDICQRGTSLTIQCQVDSQVTMMFWYRQQPGQSLTLIATANQGSEATYESGFVIDKFPISRPNLTFSTLTVSNMSPEDSSIYLCSVEDHDRAMVYDYGYTFGSGTRLTVV.

The chain's CDR3 is CSATASQAGYTF. The CDR3 bases are TGCAGTGCCACGGCTTCCCAGGCGGGCTACACCTTC. The chain couples TRBV20-1 to TRBJ1-2; no definite D call. The V end lost 6 bases, the J end lost 8 bases, and 16 bases lay between the germline ends. CDR3 length: 12 residues. Germline values: CDR1 DFQATT, CDR2 SNEGSKA (reference sequence).

The sample holds many counts of this clonotype. The chain carries TRBV28 and TRBJ1-1, with TRBD1 as a possible D gene (5 bases). The V gene's germline CDR1 is MDHEN and CDR2 SYDVKM. V shed 2 bases and J shed 5 bases, with 12 bases lying between them. The CDR3 is 14 residues long. In DNA form, the CDR3 reads TGTGCCAGCAGTTTAGTCAGGGAGGGGACTGAAGCTTTCTTT. Its protein product is CASSLVREGTEAFF.

This clonotype has ten or more counts. V and J are TRBV10-3 and TRBJ2-7; 10 nucleotides line up with TRBD1. This CDR3 has 14 residues. After removal of 10 bases from V and 4 bases from J, the junction contained 10 bases not matched to a gene. The germline V gene has CDR1 ENHRY and CDR2 SYGVKD. CDR3 region: CATEDRQGAYEQYF. CDR3 sequence (DNA): TGTGCCACCGAGGACAGACAGGGGGCTTACGAGCAGTACTTC.

For this clonotype: The junction does not match germline at one end; this may be a read error. J is TRBJ2-2 and V is TRBV5-1, with 8 bases fitting TRBD2. The CDR3 covers 17 residues. Germline V gene data show CDR1 as SGHRS and CDR2 as YFSETQ. The CDR3 is CASSLVLAGLRTGELFF. DNA of the CDR3: TGCGCCAGCAGTTTGGTCCTAGCGGGCTTGCGGACCGGGGAGCTGTTTTTT.

This clonotype was counted at least ten times. This chain joins TRBV4-2 and TRBJ2-7, with 10 bases fitting TRBD2. The junction had 9 bases not matched to a gene; V was cut back by 5 bases and J by 2 bases. CDR1 is LGHNA, CDR2 YNFKEQ, per germline. This CDR3 comprises 16 residues. The CDR3 protein is CASSTTKRGGPYEQYF. CDR3 in DNA: TGTGCCAGCAGCACTACAAAGCGGGGGGGTCCCTACGAGCAGTACTTC.

CDR3 sequence (DNA): TGTGCCAGCAGTGAAACGCGAAGCGGGGGGACCCAGTACTTC. Encoded protein: CASSETRSGGTQYF. The chain has TRBV2 and TRBJ2-5, with TRBD2 matching over 8 bases. With 2 bases clipped from V and 7 bases from J, the junction kept 6 bases outside the gene matches. The V gene's germline CDR1 is SNHLY and CDR2 FYNNEI. The CDR3 is 14 amino acids.

The chain has TRBV6-2 or TRBV6-3 and TRBJ1-1; D might be TRBD1 (5 bases). Per the germline V gene, CDR1 is MNHEY and CDR2 is SVGEGT. This CDR3 has 11 amino acids. Trimming pared 5 bases from V and 7 bases from J, leaving 8 bases between. This chain's CDR3 is CASSTDSEAFF. The CDR3 nucleotides read TGTGCCAGCAGTACTGACAGTGAAGCTTTCTTT.

This clonotype was seen at least ten times. The chain joins TRBV6-5 to TRBJ1-3; D might be TRBD1 (5 bases). V was trimmed by 5 bases and J by 3 bases, leaving 11 bases between them. Per germline, CDR1 MNHEY and CDR2 SVGAGI. The CDR3 totals 14 residues. CDR3 sequence (DNA): TGTGCCAGCAGTACTGGGACCCGTGGAAACACCATATATTTT. Protein sequence: CASSTGTRGNTIYF.

This clonotype was counted many times. One end of the junction varies from germline; a read error may be responsible. This chain uses TRBV28 with TRBJ1-1; tentative D call: TRBD1 (5 bases). Germline V CDR1 and CDR2: MDHEN, SYDVKM. The CDR3 loop spans 14 amino acids. In nucleotides, the CDR3 is TGTGCCAGCAGTTTAGGGTGGGACGAATCAAAGCGTAACTTT. Protein product: CASSLGWDESKRNF.

The chain uses TRBV6-1 and TRBJ2-7; D might be TRBD1 (6 bases). V shed 6 bases and J shed 1 base, with 13 bases lying between them. This CDR3 region has 14 residues. From germline, CDR1 is MNHNS and CDR2 SASEGT. The CDR3 bases are TGTGCCAGCAGACCGGGACATAAATCCTACGAGCAGTACTTC. It is translated as CASRPGHKSYEQYF.

As concerns this clonotype: Since a much larger clone is just one base distant, this may be a read error. The gene calls are TRBV28 and TRBJ2-7; tentatively, D is TRBD1 or TRBD2 (5 bases each). Per the germline V gene, CDR1 is MDHEN and CDR2 is SYDVKM. This CDR3 is built from 15 residues. CDR3 sequence: CATAQSLGGPYDQYF. CDR3 bases: TGTGCCACAGCACAGTCACTTGGGGGACCCTACGACCAGTACTTC.